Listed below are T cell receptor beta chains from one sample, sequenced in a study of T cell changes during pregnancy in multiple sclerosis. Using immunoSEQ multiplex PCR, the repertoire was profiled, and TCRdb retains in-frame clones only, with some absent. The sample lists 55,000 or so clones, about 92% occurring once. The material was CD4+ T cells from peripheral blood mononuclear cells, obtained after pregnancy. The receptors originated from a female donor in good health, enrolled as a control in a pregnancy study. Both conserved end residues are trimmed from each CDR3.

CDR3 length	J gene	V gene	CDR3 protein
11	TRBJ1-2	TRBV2	ASSQGTVDGYT
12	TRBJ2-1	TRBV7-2	ASSASGGFGEQF
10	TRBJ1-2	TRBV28	ASSLRGYGYT
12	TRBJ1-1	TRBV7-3	ASSLTGFRTEAF
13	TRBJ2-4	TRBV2	ASSAEGQGKNIQY
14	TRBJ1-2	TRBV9	ASSERTGGGNYGYT
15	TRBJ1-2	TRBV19	ASSIGRMTGESYGYT
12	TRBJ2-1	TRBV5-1	ASGTSGGAREQF
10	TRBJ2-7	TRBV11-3	ANGEGTYEQY
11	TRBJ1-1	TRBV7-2	ATLGQWNTEAF
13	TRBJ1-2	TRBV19	ASSIIGTGNYGYT
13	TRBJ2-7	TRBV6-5	ASSQTSGGSYEQY
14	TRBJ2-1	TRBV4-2	ASSQRGAGSYNEQF
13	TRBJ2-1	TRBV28	ASSFDRRSYNEQF
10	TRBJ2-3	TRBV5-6	ASMRNTDTQY
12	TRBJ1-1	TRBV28	ASRQQTGNTEAF
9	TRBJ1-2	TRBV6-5	ATNRDSGYT
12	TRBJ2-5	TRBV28	ASSLAGTSETQY
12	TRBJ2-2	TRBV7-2	ASSFQQGTGELF
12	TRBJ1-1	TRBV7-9	ASSLKGGGAEAF
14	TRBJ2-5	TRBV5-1	ASSLRGAGGQETQY
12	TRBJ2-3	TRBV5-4	ASSFLGGGDTQY
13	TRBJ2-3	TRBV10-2	ASSPQAGGPDTQY
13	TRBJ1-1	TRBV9	ASSRQVLGNTEAF
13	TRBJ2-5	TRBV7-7	ASSLGPGVQETQY
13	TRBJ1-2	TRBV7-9	ASSLVRGSNYGYT
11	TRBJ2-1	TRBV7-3	ASSRTGGNEQF
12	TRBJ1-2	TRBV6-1	ASRVRGTNYGYT
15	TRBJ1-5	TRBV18	ASSSTGTAYSNQPQH
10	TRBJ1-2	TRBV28	ATRTGSYGYT
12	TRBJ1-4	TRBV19	ASRSRGSGEKLF
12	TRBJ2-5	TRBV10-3	AIRGERAQETQY
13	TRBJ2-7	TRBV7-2	ASSRSGTAPYEQY
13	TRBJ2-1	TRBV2	ASRAQASSYNEQF
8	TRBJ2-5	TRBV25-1	ASRQETQY
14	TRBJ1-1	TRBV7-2	ASSPRRQGGNTEAF
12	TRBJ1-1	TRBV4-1	ASSHRDRAGEAF
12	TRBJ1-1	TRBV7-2	ASSFHRADTEAF
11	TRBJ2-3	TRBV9	ASSVEAADTQY
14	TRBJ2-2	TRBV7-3	ASSPTPPTSTGELF
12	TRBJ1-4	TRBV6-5	ASSYSLTGEKLF
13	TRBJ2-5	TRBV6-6	ASSYSTAGEETQY
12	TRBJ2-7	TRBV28	ASLRGQPPYEQY
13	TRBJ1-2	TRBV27	ASSLDRAHNYGYT
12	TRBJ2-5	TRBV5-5	ASSPTGGTETQY
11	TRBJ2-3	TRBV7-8	ASSLVRLAAPY
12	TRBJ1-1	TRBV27	ASRVTGPNTEAF
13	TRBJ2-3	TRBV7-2	ASNLRLAVTDTQY
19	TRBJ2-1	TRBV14	ASSQGFPVLAGGREYNEQF
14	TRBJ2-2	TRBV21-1	ASSKSRGWGTGELF
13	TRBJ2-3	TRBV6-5	ASRPPGLATDTQY
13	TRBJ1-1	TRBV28	ASRRLRGLNTEAF
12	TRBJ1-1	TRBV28	ASSLGGWDTEAF
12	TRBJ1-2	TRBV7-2	ASSLWQGGGGYT
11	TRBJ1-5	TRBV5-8	ASSMSSNQPQH
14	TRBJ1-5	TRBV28	ASTPFKGQGAGPQH
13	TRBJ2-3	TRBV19	ASSIGGGVGDTQY
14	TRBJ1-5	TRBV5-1	ASSISGPGGNQPQH